The source of this TCR beta chain is a study of beta chain features in type 1 diabetes. General study results and limits: Diminished insertions and augmented deletions at VDJ junctions characterized type 1 diabetes patients. Comparison showed that naive, central memory and Treg TCRB repertoires appeared more similar among patients than among healthy donors.

Reverse transcription of all isolated RNA meant that expressed TCRB transcripts were sequenced. Naive, central memory and regulatory T cell samples came to a mean of approximately 4 million reads. Generated by immunoSEQ multiplex PCR, the TCRdb table keeps only in-frame clones and is missing some. Of around 250,000 clones listed, 25% to 30% are singletons. Ten or more counts support this clone. Its antigen is still unknown. The receptor was derived from a man in his thirties or forties in good health. Material: central memory CD4+ T cells from blood.

For the CDR3, the DNA is TGTGCCAGCAGCTTATCTTTGGGGGACATTCAGTACTTC. Translation gives CASSLSLGDIQYF. The chain recombines TRBV7-9 with TRBJ2-4, with D perhaps being TRBD1 or TRBD2 (5 bases each). Trimming pared 2 bases from V and 8 bases from J, leaving 10 bases between. This CDR3 spans 13 amino acids. Germline CDR1 is SEHNR and CDR2 is FQNEAQ (reference sequence).